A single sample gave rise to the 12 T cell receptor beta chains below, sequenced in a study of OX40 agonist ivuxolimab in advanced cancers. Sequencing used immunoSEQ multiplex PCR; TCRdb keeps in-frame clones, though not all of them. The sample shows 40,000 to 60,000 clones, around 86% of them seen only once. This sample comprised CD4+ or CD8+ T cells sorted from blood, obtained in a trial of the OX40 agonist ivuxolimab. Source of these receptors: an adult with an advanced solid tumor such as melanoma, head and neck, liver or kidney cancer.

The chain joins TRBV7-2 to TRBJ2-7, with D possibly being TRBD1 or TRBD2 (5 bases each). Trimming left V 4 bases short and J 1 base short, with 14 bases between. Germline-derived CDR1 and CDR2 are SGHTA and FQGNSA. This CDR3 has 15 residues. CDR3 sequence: CASSSPGTLSYEQYF. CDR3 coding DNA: TGTGCCAGCAGCTCGCCCGGGACCTTATCCTACGAGCAGTACTTC.

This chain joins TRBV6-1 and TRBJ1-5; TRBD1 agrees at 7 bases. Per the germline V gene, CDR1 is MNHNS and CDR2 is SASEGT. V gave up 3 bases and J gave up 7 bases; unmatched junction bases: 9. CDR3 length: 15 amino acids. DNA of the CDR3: TGTGCCAGCAGTGAGATGTTACAGGGGAAACAGCCCCAGCATTTT. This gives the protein CASSEMLQGKQPQHF.

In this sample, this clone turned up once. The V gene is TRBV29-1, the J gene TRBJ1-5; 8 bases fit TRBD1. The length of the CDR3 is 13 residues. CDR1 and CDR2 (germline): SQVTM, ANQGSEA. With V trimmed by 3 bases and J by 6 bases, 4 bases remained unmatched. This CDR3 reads CSVDQGAGQPQHF. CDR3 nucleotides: TGCAGCGTTGATCAGGGGGCTGGTCAGCCCCAGCATTTT.

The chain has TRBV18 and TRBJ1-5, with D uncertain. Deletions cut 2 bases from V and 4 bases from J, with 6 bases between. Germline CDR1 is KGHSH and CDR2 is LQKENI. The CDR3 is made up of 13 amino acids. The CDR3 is CASSPDRNQPQHF. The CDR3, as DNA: TGTGCCAGCTCACCAGACCGGAATCAGCCCCAGCATTTT.

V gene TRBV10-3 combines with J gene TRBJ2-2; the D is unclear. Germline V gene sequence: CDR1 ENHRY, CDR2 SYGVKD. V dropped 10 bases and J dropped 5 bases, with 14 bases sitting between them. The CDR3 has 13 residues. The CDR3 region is CATTNSWTGELFF. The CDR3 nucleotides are TGTGCCACCACAAACAGCTGGACCGGGGAGCTGTTTTTT.

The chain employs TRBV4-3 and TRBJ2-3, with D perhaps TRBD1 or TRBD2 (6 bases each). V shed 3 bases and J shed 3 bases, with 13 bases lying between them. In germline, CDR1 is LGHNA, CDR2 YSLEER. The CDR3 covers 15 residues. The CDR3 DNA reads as TGCGCCAGCAGCCATGGGGGGCCAGGGACAGATACGCAGTATTTT. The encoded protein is CASSHGGPGTDTQYF.

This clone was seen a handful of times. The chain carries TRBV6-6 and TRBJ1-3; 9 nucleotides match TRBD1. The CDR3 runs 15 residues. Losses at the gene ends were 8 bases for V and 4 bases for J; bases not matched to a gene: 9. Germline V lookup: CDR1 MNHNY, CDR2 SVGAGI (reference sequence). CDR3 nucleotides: TGTGCCAGCTCGAAAAGCGGGACAGGGGGAAACACCATATATTTT. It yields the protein CASSKSGTGGNTIYF.

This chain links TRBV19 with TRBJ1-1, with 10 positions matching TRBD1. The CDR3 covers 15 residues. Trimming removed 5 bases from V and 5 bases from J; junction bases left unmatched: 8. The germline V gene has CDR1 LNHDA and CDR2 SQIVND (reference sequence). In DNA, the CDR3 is TGTGCCAGTAGTCGACAGGGGGCGCGGGGAACTGAAGCTTTCTTT. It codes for CASSRQGARGTEAFF.

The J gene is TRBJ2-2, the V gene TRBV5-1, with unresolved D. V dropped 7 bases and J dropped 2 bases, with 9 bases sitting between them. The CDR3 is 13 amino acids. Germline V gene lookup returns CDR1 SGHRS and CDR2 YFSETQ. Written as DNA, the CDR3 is TGCGCCAGCCAAACAGAAAACACCGGGGAGCTGTTTTTT. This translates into CASQTENTGELFF.

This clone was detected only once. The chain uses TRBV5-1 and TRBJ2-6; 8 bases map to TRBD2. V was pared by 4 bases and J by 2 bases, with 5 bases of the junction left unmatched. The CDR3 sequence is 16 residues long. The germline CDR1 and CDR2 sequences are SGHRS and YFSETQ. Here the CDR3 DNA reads TGCGCCAGCAGCCCGCTGACTAGCGCTGGGGCCAACGTCCTGACTTTC. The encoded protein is CASSPLTSAGANVLTF.

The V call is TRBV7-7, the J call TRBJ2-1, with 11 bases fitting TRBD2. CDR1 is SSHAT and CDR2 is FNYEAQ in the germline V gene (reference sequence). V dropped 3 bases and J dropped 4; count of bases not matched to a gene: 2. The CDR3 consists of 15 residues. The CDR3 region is CASSLGLAVYNEQFF. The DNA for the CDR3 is TGTGCCAGCAGCTTGGGACTAGCGGTTTACAATGAGCAGTTCTTC. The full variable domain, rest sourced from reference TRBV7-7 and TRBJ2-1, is GAGVSQSPRYKVTKRGQDVTLRCDPISSHATLYWYQQALGQGPEFLTYFNYEAQPDKSGLPSDRFSAERPEGSISTLTIQRTEQRDSAMYRCASSLGLAVYNEQFFGPGTRLTVL.

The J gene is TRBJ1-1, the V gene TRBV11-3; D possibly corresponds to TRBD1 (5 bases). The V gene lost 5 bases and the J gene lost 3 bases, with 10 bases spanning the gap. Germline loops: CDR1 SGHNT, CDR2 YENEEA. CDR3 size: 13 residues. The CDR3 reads CASSQGSDTEAFF. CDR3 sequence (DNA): TGTGCCAGCAGCCAGGGCTCGGACACTGAAGCTTTCTTT.